These T cell receptor beta chains were read from a single sample in a study of T-cell memory formation after mild COVID-19. TCRdb reprocessed the 5' RACE reads with MiXCR, giving one entry per CDR3 protein. The sample consists of more than 350,000 distinct CDR3 sequences, under 25% of them appearing once. The sequenced material came from PBMCs or a T cell subset sorted from them (not recorded which). These receptors all come from an adult woman who had mild COVID-19 (a few samples of this study predate the infection). Cell type and time point are not known. Both conserved end residues are part of each CDR3. D genes are given only for firm matches. Expanded clones are given a class, and other clones once, few, many or no size at all.

V gene	D gene	clone size	J gene	CDR3 DNA	CDR3 protein
TRBV7-8	TRBD2	-	TRBJ2-5	TGTGCCAGCAGCTCCCCGGGAGGAGAAGAGACCCAGTACTTC	CASSSPGGEETQYF
TRBV9	-	many	TRBJ2-2	TGTGCCAGCAGCGTGGGGACGACCACCGGGGAGCTGTTTTTT	CASSVGTTTGELFF
TRBV5-1	TRBD1	-	TRBJ1-1	TGCGCCAGCAGCTTGTACGGGACAGGGCTGAACACTGAAGCTTTCTTT	CASSLYGTGLNTEAFF
TRBV19	TRBD1	-	TRBJ1-5	TGTGCCAGCGGGGGGTCGTGGACAGGGGAAGGAAGCAATCAGCCCCAGCATTTT	CASGGSWTGEGSNQPQHF
TRBV5-5	TRBD1	few	TRBJ2-5	TGTGCCAGCAGCTCTCTACCCGGGACAGGCAGCAGGGCCCAGTACTTC	CASSSLPGTGSRAQYF
TRBV29-1	TRBD2	-	TRBJ2-7	TGCAGCGTTGAGGTAGCGGGGGGGGACTACGAGCAGTACTTC	CSVEVAGGDYEQYF
TRBV13	TRBD1	-	TRBJ1-2	TGTGCCAGCAGCCACGACAGGGGCCTAGGCTACACCTTC	CASSHDRGLGYTF
TRBV19	-	many	TRBJ2-6	TGTGCCAGTAGTATAAGGGGGGACAGCTCTGGGGCCAACGTCCTGACTTTC	CASSIRGDSSGANVLTF
TRBV5-6	-	-	TRBJ1-5	TGTGCCAGCAGCTTTCGGGGTTCCAATCAGCCCCAGCATTTT	CASSFRGSNQPQHF
TRBV20-1	TRBD1	-	TRBJ1-2	TGCAGTGCTTTCGGACAGGGTGCCTCCTATGGCTACACCTTC	CSAFGQGASYGYTF
TRBV14	-	few	TRBJ1-1	TGTGCCAGCAGCCAAGGAAGGACCACTGAAGCTTTCTTT	CASSQGRTTEAFF
TRBV18	TRBD1	few	TRBJ2-7	TGTGCCAGCTCAAGCACCGGGACAGGGGCACCCTACGAGCAGTACTTC	CASSSTGTGAPYEQYF
TRBV5-5	TRBD1	-	TRBJ2-3	TGTGCCAGCAGCCTGGTGGACAGGTTCTATATTTTGTATTTT	CASSLVDRFYILYF
TRBV29-1	TRBD2	many	TRBJ2-1	TGCAGCGTTGTCCCTAGCGGGAGAGGAGGGCAGTTCTTC	CSVVPSGRGGQFF
TRBV3-1	-	many	TRBJ2-4	TGTGCCAGCAGCCAGACCTCGGACAAAAACATTCAGTACTTC	CASSQTSDKNIQYF
TRBV19	TRBD1	few	TRBJ1-2	TGTGCCAGTAGCATAACCGGGACAGGGATCTATGGCTACACCTTC	CASSITGTGIYGYTF
TRBV30	-	-	TRBJ2-2	TGTGCCTGGAGGCGGGACTTAAACACCGGGGAGCTGTTTTTT	CAWRRDLNTGELFF
TRBV5-5	-	-	TRBJ1-1	TGTGCCAGCAGCTTGGGTATTGGGACTGAAGCTTTCTTT	CASSLGIGTEAFF
TRBV5-6	-	few	TRBJ2-7	TGTGCCAGCAGCTTGGTCGGGGCCTCCTACGAGCAGTACTTC	CASSLVGASYEQYF
TRBV5-4	-	few	TRBJ1-3	TGTGCCAGCACCCACGACGGAAACACCATATATTTT	CASTHDGNTIYF
TRBV7-2	TRBD2	many	TRBJ2-3	TGTGCCAGCAGCACCGGGACTAGCGGGAGCTGGGCAGATACGCAGTATTTT	CASSTGTSGSWADTQYF
TRBV6-1	TRBD2	few	TRBJ2-7	TGTGCCACGGGACTACACAGTTACGAGCAGTACTTC	CATGLHSYEQYF
TRBV15	-	many	TRBJ2-1	TGTGCCACCAGCAGTCACGGAGGAGGCTCCTACAATGAGCAGTTCTTC	CATSSHGGGSYNEQFF
TRBV5-1	-	medium-sized	TRBJ2-1	TGCGCCAGCAGCTTGTCCCCCCTGGGCGGCCCCTACAATGAGCAGTTCTTC	CASSLSPLGGPYNEQFF
TRBV20-1	TRBD1	few	TRBJ1-2	TGCAGTGCTTTGACAGGGATAAGAGATGGCTACACCTTC	CSALTGIRDGYTF
TRBV6-5	-	-	TRBJ2-4	TGTGCCAGCGCAACTGAAACAAGGAACATTCAGTACTTC	CASATETRNIQYF
TRBV7-2	-	-	TRBJ2-3	TGTGCCAGCAGCTTGGATAGGGTGGGGCAGTATTTT	CASSLDRVGQYF
TRBV7-9	-	-	TRBJ2-3	TGTGCCAGCAGCGACGGGACGGCCTCAGATACGCAGTATTTT	CASSDGTASDTQYF
TRBV30	-	-	TRBJ1-1	TGTGCCTGGAGTGGAGTCGGGAAAGTGGACACTGAAGCTTTCTTT	CAWSGVGKVDTEAFF
TRBV7-2	-	few	TRBJ2-7	TGTGCCAGCAGCGACTGGATCTACGAGCAGTACTTC	CASSDWIYEQYF
TRBV20-1	TRBD2	few	TRBJ2-1	TGCAGTGCTGAAATTTGGACTAGCAGGAGCAATGAGCAGTTCTTC	CSAEIWTSRSNEQFF
TRBV4-1	TRBD2	-	TRBJ2-3	TGCGCCAGCAGCCAATCCCGGGACTGGCGGGGGGTGCTGGGATATACGCAGTATTTT	CASSQSRDWRGVLGYTQYF
TRBV6-5	-	few	TRBJ1-4	TGTGCCAGCAGCCGCTTCGGGCAGTTACTCAATGAAAAACTGTTTTTT	CASSRFGQLLNEKLFF
TRBV15	-	many	TRBJ2-1	TGTGCCACCAGCAGAGATCCAGGGGGGGCCGATGAGCAGTTCTTC	CATSRDPGGADEQFF
TRBV21-1	-	few	TRBJ2-2	TGTGCCAGCAGCAAGCACCGACCAGGACTCAAACAGGGGGAGCTGTTTTTT	CASSKHRPGLKQGELFF
TRBV7-8	-	few	TRBJ1-4	TGTGCCAGCAGCCACCGGCCCTCTCCAACTAATGAAAAACTGTTTTTT	CASSHRPSPTNEKLFF
TRBV24-1	TRBD1	-	TRBJ2-2	TGTGCCACCAGTGACCCAGGACAGGTCAGGGGGGAGCTGTTTTTT	CATSDPGQVRGELFF
TRBV6-6	-	few	TRBJ1-1	TGTGCCAGCAGCCCTACGACAGGAAGGTTGAACACTGAAGCTTTCTTT	CASSPTTGRLNTEAFF
TRBV7-2	-	many	TRBJ1-2	TGTGCCAGCAGCTTAACTGGGGGCTATGGCTACACCTTC	CASSLTGGYGYTF
TRBV18	TRBD1	few	TRBJ2-3	TGTGCCAGCTCACCAGTTGGACAGGGAGGCACAGATACGCAGTATTTT	CASSPVGQGGTDTQYF
TRBV7-6	-	few	TRBJ2-3	TGTGCCAGCAGCTTACTCCTATGGGATACGCAGTATTTT	CASSLLLWDTQYF
TRBV5-1	TRBD1	-	TRBJ2-1	TGCGCCAGCAGCTTGGCCCGGGACAGGACCCACAATGAGCAGTTCTTC	CASSLARDRTHNEQFF
TRBV12-3/TRBV12-4	-	-	TRBJ1-5	TGTGCCAGCAGCGAGGGGGGACTTAGCAATCAGCCCCAGCATTTT	CASSEGGLSNQPQHF
TRBV30	-	-	TRBJ2-1	TGTGCCTGGAGTGTAGGGCTAGCGAGAAACAATGAGCAGTTCTTC	CAWSVGLARNNEQFF
TRBV4-2	TRBD2	few	TRBJ2-5	TGTGCCAGCAGCCAGATACCTAGCGGGGGGGCGGAGGAGACCCAGTACTTC	CASSQIPSGGAEETQYF
TRBV12-3/TRBV12-4	TRBD1	-	TRBJ2-5	TGTGCCAGCAATGGACAGGGTCAAGAGACCCAGTACTTC	CASNGQGQETQYF
TRBV3-1	TRBD2	-	TRBJ2-1	TGTGCCAGCAGCCGTGCGAGCGGGAAGTATGAGCAGTTCTTC	CASSRASGKYEQFF
TRBV18	-	many	TRBJ1-1	TGTGCCAGCTCACCACCGATAATGGGGAGAACTGAAGCTTTCTTT	CASSPPIMGRTEAFF
TRBV12-3/TRBV12-4	-	few	TRBJ2-7	TGTGCCAGCAGTTTGCGGACAGCAGGCTCTTACGAGCAGTACTTC	CASSLRTAGSYEQYF
TRBV9	TRBD2	few	TRBJ2-3	TGTGCCAGCAGCGTAGTGCTAGCGGGAGATACGCAGTATTTT	CASSVVLAGDTQYF
TRBV18	-	few	TRBJ1-6	TGTGCCAGCTCACCCTCAAGGGCCGTACGTTCACCCCTCCACTTT	CASSPSRAVRSPLHF
TRBV30	-	few	TRBJ2-1	TGTGCCTGGAGTAGCATAGCCCCCTACAATGAGCAGTTCTTC	CAWSSIAPYNEQFF
TRBV20-1	TRBD1	-	TRBJ1-2	TGCAGTGCCCTCACAGGGGAGGGAGCTTACTATGGCTACACCTTC	CSALTGEGAYYGYTF
TRBV30	TRBD1	-	TRBJ2-7	TGTGCCTGGGATGTTGGACAGGCCCCTCACTACGAGCAGTACTTC	CAWDVGQAPHYEQYF
TRBV27	TRBD1	-	TRBJ1-5	TGTGCCAGCAGTCCGGGACAGCCTAATCAGCCCCAGCATTTT	CASSPGQPNQPQHF
TRBV9	-	-	TRBJ2-3	TGTGCCAGCAGCGTAGCGGGTAGCAGCCACCTCACAGATACGCAGTATTTT	CASSVAGSSHLTDTQYF
TRBV28	-	once	TRBJ2-7	TGTGCCAGCATTGGGGGGGCGTCCGACGAGCAGTACTTC	CASIGGASDEQYF
TRBV7-9	TRBD2	-	TRBJ2-2	TGTGCCAGCAGCCCCAGGACTAGCGGGAGAACCGGGGAGCTGTTTTTT	CASSPRTSGRTGELFF